These 27 T cell receptor beta chains were all obtained from the same sample, sequenced in a study of T cell changes during pregnancy in multiple sclerosis. TCRdb's copy holds only in-frame clones and misses some; the assay was immunoSEQ multiplex PCR. The sample contains 65,000 or so clones, less than 95% of which appear only once. The starting material was peripheral blood, obtained in the second trimester of pregnancy. Receptors originate from a female donor in good health, enrolled as a control in a pregnancy study.

V usage is TRBV5-1 and J usage is TRBJ2-7, with D maybe TRBD2 (6 bases). CDR3 size: 17 residues. V dropped 0 bases and J dropped 2 bases, with 18 bases sitting between them. Germline CDR1 and CDR2: SGHRS and YFSETQ. The CDR3 is CASSLATRASGAYEQYF. DNA of the CDR3: TGCGCCAGCAGCTTGGCCACACGAGCGTCGGGGGCCTACGAGCAGTACTTC.

V is TRBV28 and J is TRBJ2-7; D unclear. The germline CDR1 and CDR2 sequences are MDHEN and SYDVKM. The CDR3 has 12 amino acids. The germline V and J ends were trimmed by 2 bases and 3 bases, with 5 bases remaining between them. The CDR3 region has the DNA TGTGCCAGCAGTTTACTCAGCTACGAGCAGTACTTC. Amino acids: CASSLLSYEQYF. The full variable domain, its missing parts supplied by reference TRBV28 and TRBJ2-7, is DVKVTQSSRYLVKRTGEKVFLECVQDMDHENMFWYRQDPGLGLRLIYFSYDVKMKEKGDIPEGYSVSREKKERFSLILESASTNQTSMYLCASSLLSYEQYFGPGTRLTVT.

The chain employs TRBV29-1 and TRBJ2-3; D unresolved. Germline values: CDR1 SQVTM, CDR2 ANQGSEA. V gave up 7 bases and J gave up 1 base, with 6 bases separating them. This CDR3 has 11 residues. This chain's CDR3 is CSGRGTDTQYF. CDR3 in DNA: TGCAGCGGCCGCGGCACAGATACGCAGTATTTT.

The chain uses TRBV2 and TRBJ2-5; 11 nucleotides agree with TRBD2. The trim removed 6 bases at V and 4 bases at J, leaving 7 bases unmatched. Germline V gene lookup returns CDR1 SNHLY and CDR2 FYNNEI. The CDR3 is 15 amino acids. In nucleotides, the CDR3 is TGTGCCAGCAGAAAACTAGCGGGGGAGTTAGAGACCCAGTACTTC. This sequence encodes CASRKLAGELETQYF.

The V gene is TRBV7-8, the J gene TRBJ2-2, with D perhaps TRBD2 (5 bases). The CDR3 runs to 16 residues. V gave up 6 bases and J gave up 1 base, with 15 bases separating them. Germline values: CDR1 SGHVS, CDR2 FQNEAQ. The DNA for the CDR3 is TGTGCCAGCAGGCCCCGAGGAGCGGTGAACACCGGGGAGCTGTTTTTT. As protein: CASRPRGAVNTGELFF.

V is TRBV15 and J is TRBJ2-7; D is uncertain. V lost 0 bases, J lost 6 bases, and 6 bases lay in between. The germline V gene has CDR1 LNHNV and CDR2 YYDKDF (reference sequence). The CDR3 totals 12 residues. The CDR3 region has the DNA TGTGCCACCAGCAGAGAACGAGGCGAGCAGTACTTC. Translating it yields CATSRERGEQYF.

V and J are TRBV5-5 and TRBJ2-7; 7 bases fit TRBD1. Germline loops: CDR1 SGHKS, CDR2 YYEKEE (reference sequence). The CDR3 is made up of 14 amino acids. V shed 4 bases, J shed 2 bases, and the junction held 6 bases outside the gene matches. The CDR3 is CASSPGTDTYEQYF. DNA of the CDR3: TGTGCCAGCAGCCCTGGGACAGATACCTACGAGCAGTACTTC.

This chain joins TRBV5-4 and TRBJ1-5, with 8 bases lining up with TRBD1. The germline V gene has CDR1 SGHNT and CDR2 YYREEE (reference sequence). This CDR3 has 15 amino acids. With V trimmed by 2 bases and J by 3 bases, 4 bases remained unmatched. The DNA of the CDR3 is TGTGCCAGCAGCTTACAGGGGGGGATCAATCAGCCCCAGCATTTT. Protein product: CASSLQGGINQPQHF.

V is TRBV5-1 and J is TRBJ2-1; TRBD2 agrees at 13 bases. Germline V gives CDR1 SGHRS, CDR2 YFSETQ. The junction had 9 bases not matched to a gene; V was cut back by 4 bases and J by 8 bases. The CDR3 has 16 residues. The CDR3 coding sequence is TGCGCCAGCAGCCCAAGGACTAGCGGGAGTTCCGATGAGCAGTTCTTC. This codes for CASSPRTSGSSDEQFF.

Here the CDR3 reads CASSQGGQPQHF. The CDR3 bases are TGTGCCAGCAGCCAGGGAGGTCAGCCCCAGCATTTT. The V and J genes are TRBV7-2 and TRBJ1-5; D might be TRBD1 (5 bases). The CDR3 totals 12 residues. The V gene lost 5 bases and the J gene lost 6 bases, with 8 bases spanning the gap. Per germline, CDR1 SGHTA and CDR2 FQGNSA. The variable domain in full, with the rest retrieved from reference TRBV7-2 and TRBJ1-5, is GAGVSQSPSNKVTEKGKDVELRCDPISGHTALYWYRQSLGQGLEFLIYFQGNSAPDKSGLPSDRFSAERTGGSVSTLTIQRTQQEDSAVYLCASSQGGQPQHFGDGTRLSIL.

The rearrangement joins TRBV29-1 to TRBJ2-7; TRBD1 aligns across 9 bases. Germline loops: CDR1 SQVTM, CDR2 ANQGSEA. The CDR3 is made up of 13 amino acids. V was clipped by 1 base and J by 6 bases; unmatched bases: 4. CDR3 amino acids: CSVEGGQGTEQYF. In DNA, the CDR3 is TGCAGCGTTGAAGGGGGACAGGGAACCGAGCAGTACTTC.

J is TRBJ2-3 and V is TRBV9; TRBD2 aligns across 8 bases. J was trimmed by 5 bases and V by 0 bases; bases with no gene match: 11. Germline V lookup: CDR1 SGDLS, CDR2 YYNGEE. The CDR3 covers 17 residues. The chain's CDR3 is CASSVAGGSGMKDTQYF. For the CDR3, the DNA is TGTGCCAGCAGCGTAGCTGGCGGTAGCGGGATGAAAGATACGCAGTATTTT. Combining the CDR3 with reference TRBV9 and TRBJ2-3 gives the whole variable domain DSGVTQTPKHLITATGQRVTLRCSPRSGDLSVYWYQQSLDQGLQFLIQYYNGEERAKGNILERFSAQQFPDLHSELNLSSLELGDSALYFCASSVAGGSGMKDTQYFGPGTRLTVL.

The chain couples TRBV27 to TRBJ2-3; 7 bases match TRBD2. The CDR3 runs to 15 residues. The V gene end was trimmed by 6 bases and the J gene end by 2 bases; junction bases not matched to a gene: 8. Germline CDR1 MNHEY, CDR2 SMNVEV (reference sequence). The CDR3 protein is CASRKLAANTDTQYF. CDR3 in DNA: TGTGCCAGCAGAAAGCTAGCGGCTAACACAGATACGCAGTATTTT.

The chain couples TRBV28 to TRBJ1-2, with D perhaps matching TRBD1 (5 bases). V lost 6 bases and J lost 4, with 12 bases in between. The CDR3 contains 13 residues. CDR1 is MDHEN, CDR2 SYDVKM, per germline. CDR3 amino acids: CASSLDGGYGYTF. The CDR3 nucleotides are TGTGCCAGCAGCTTGGACGGGGGCTATGGCTACACCTTC.

This chain links TRBV4-2 with TRBJ1-6, with D maybe TRBD1 (6 bases). Trimming shortened V by 2 bases and J by 8 bases, and 16 bases separated the two germline ends. The germline V gene has CDR1 LGHNA and CDR2 YNFKEQ. The CDR3 is 16 residues long. In nucleotides, the CDR3 is TGTGCCAGCAGCCAACGGACAGTCCGGGGCGATTCACCCCTCCACTTT. Translation: CASSQRTVRGDSPLHF.

The chain is built from TRBV5-8 and TRBJ2-5; D perhaps matches TRBD2 (5 bases). Trimming pared 6 bases from V and 2 bases from J, leaving 14 bases between. The germline CDR1 and CDR2 sequences are SGHTS and YDEGEE. There are 14 residues in the CDR3. Here the CDR3 reads CASIPGWVQETQYF. CDR3 DNA sequence: TGTGCCAGCATCCCGGGGTGGGTTCAAGAGACCCAGTACTTC.

The V and J genes are TRBV9 and TRBJ1-1, with 8 bases aligning to TRBD1. CDR1 is SGDLS, CDR2 YYNGEE, per germline. Trimming cost V 4 bases and J 2 bases; bases outside gene matches: 7. The CDR3 is 15 residues long. The DNA for the CDR3 is TGTGCCAGCAGCACTACAGGGGGAGGAAACACTGAAGCTTTCTTT. Encoded protein: CASSTTGGGNTEAFF.

This clone was counted once. The chain uses TRBV30 and TRBJ2-1; 8 bases fit TRBD2. CDR1 and CDR2 (germline): GTSNPN, SVGIG (reference sequence). The CDR3 totals 13 residues. After removal of 0 bases from V and 9 bases from J, the junction contained 4 bases not matched to a gene. The CDR3 is CAWSVRSGGEQFF. DNA of the CDR3: TGTGCCTGGAGTGTACGGAGCGGGGGTGAGCAGTTCTTC. Full variable domain (missing parts from reference TRBV30 and TRBJ2-1): SQTIHQWPATLVQPVGSPLSLECTVEGTSNPNLYWYRQAAGRGLQLLFYSVGIGQISSEVPQNLSASRPQDRQFILSSKKLLLSDSGFYLCAWSVRSGGEQFFGPGTRLTVL.

The chain couples TRBV11-3 to TRBJ1-1; D might be TRBD1 (6 bases). Trimming took 5 bases from V and 6 from J, leaving 13 bases between them. Germline-derived CDR1 and CDR2 are SGHNT and YENEEA. There are 13 residues in the CDR3. CDR3 nucleotides: TGTGCCAGCAGCCTGCAACAGGGCGCTGAAGCTTTCTTT. Amino acids: CASSLQQGAEAFF.

The chain joins TRBV6-1 to TRBJ1-4, with no clear D. This CDR3 is 14 amino acids long. With 4 bases removed from V and 8 bases from J, the gap between germline ends came to 14 bases. Per the germline V gene, CDR1 is MNHNS and CDR2 is SASEGT. The CDR3 DNA reads TGTGCCAGCAGTGGTGCTAGCAGCGCCGAAAAACTGTTTTTT. It specifies CASSGASSAEKLFF.

V usage is TRBV2 and J usage is TRBJ1-1; D gene uncertain. In germline, CDR1 is SNHLY, CDR2 FYNNEI. V was clipped by 8 bases and J by 3 bases, with 13 bases between them. The CDR3 has 13 amino acids. DNA of the CDR3: TGTGCCAGCTACGCAGTCCCCTACACTGAAGCTTTCTTT. This gives the protein CASYAVPYTEAFF.

The chain has TRBV5-5 and TRBJ2-7, with unresolved D. Germline loops: CDR1 SGHKS, CDR2 YYEKEE (reference sequence). CDR3 length: 13 amino acids. V was shortened by 2 bases and J by 5 bases, with 11 bases between the two germline ends. CDR3 sequence (DNA): TGTGCCAGCAGCTTAACGTATGCGGACGAGCAGTACTTC. It encodes CASSLTYADEQYF. The full variable domain, completed using reference TRBV5-5 and TRBJ2-7, is DAGVTQSPTHLIKTRGQQVTLRCSPISGHKSVSWYQQVLGQGPQFIFQYYEKEERGRGNFPDRFSARQFPNYSSELNVNALLLGDSALYLCASSLTYADEQYFGPGTRLTVT.

A single count supports this clone. The chain joins TRBV30 to TRBJ2-5; D is possibly TRBD2 (7 bases). Trimming stripped 5 bases from V and 5 bases from J, with 18 bases between. The germline V gene has CDR1 GTSNPN and CDR2 SVGIG (reference sequence). CDR3 size: 14 residues. The CDR3 bases are TGTGCCTGGTCTAGGGGGGGGCCGTGGGAGACCCAGTACTTC. Protein sequence: CAWSRGGPWETQYF.

The chain is built from TRBV15 and TRBJ2-5; D remains unclear. V was pared by 0 bases and J by 3 bases, with 8 bases between. The CDR3 totals 14 residues. Germline V CDR1 and CDR2: LNHNV, YYDKDF (reference sequence). CDR3 protein: CATSRDGQKETQYF. The CDR3 DNA sequence: TGTGCCACCAGCAGAGATGGGCAGAAAGAGACCCAGTACTTC. Filled out from reference TRBV15 and TRBJ2-5, the complete variable domain reads DAMVIQNPRYQVTQFGKPVTLSCSQTLNHNVMYWYQQKSSQAPKLLFHYYDKDFNNEADTPDNFQSRRPNTSFCFLDIRSPGLGDTAMYLCATSRDGQKETQYFGPGTRLLVL.

CDR3 sequence reads: CASSPEAGTGFRDEQFF. The DNA for the CDR3 is TGTGCCAGCAGCCCAGAGGCGGGGACCGGGTTTAGGGATGAGCAGTTCTTC. This chain joins TRBV7-9 and TRBJ2-1; D is possibly TRBD2 (6 bases). V was trimmed by 5 bases and J by 8 bases, leaving 25 bases between them. There are 17 residues in the CDR3. The germline gives CDR1 SEHNR, CDR2 FQNEAQ (reference sequence).

The rearrangement uses TRBV7-2 and TRBJ2-7, with TRBD1 matching over 8 bases. Looked up from germline, CDR1 is SGHTA and CDR2 is FQGNSA. The CDR3 has 14 amino acids. V dropped 1 base and J dropped 3; count of bases not matched to a gene: 2. For the CDR3, the DNA is TGTGCCAGCAGCTTAGAACAGGGGGGCTACGAGCAGTACTTC. It codes for CASSLEQGGYEQYF.

This rearrangement joins TRBV6-1 to TRBJ2-7; 7 nucleotides align to TRBD1. Trimming at V came to 2 bases and at J to 6 bases, leaving 13 bases not matched to a gene. Germline CDR1 and CDR2: MNHNS and SASEGT. The CDR3 loop spans 16 amino acids. This CDR3 reads CASSEFPGQSYLEQYF. CDR3 DNA: TGTGCCAGCAGTGAATTCCCGGGACAGTCTTATCTCGAGCAGTACTTC.